A selection of T cell receptor beta chains follows, all from one sample in a study of T cell repertoires in cytomegalovirus infection. MiXCR was run by TCRdb on the reads, yielding one entry per CDR3 protein. The sample lists around 550,000 distinct CDR3 sequences; about 26% were seen once. Sequences were obtained from PBMCs. The receptors were gathered from a human donor in good health (CMV status not recorded). Some clones in this sample may be carry-over from other donors' samples. Both conserved end residues are part of each CDR3. Each record gives: D gene, clone size, V gene, J gene, CDR3 protein, CDR3 DNA. D genes are given only for firm matches. The size of a clone is reported for some rows only, either as once, few or many, or as a class for expanded clones.

-,few,TRBV2,TRBJ2-3,CASSGQGLSDWADTQYF,TGTGCCAGCAGCGGGCAGGGTTTGAGCGATTGGGCAGATACGCAGTATTTT
TRBD2,many,TRBV7-2,TRBJ2-1,CASSSREGSTSYNEQFF,TGTGCCAGCAGCTCCCGGGAGGGGAGCACGTCCTACAATGAGCAGTTCTTC
TRBD1,-,TRBV2,TRBJ2-7,CASSEKQGYEQYF,TGTGCCAGCAGCGAAAAACAGGGGTACGAGCAGTACTTC
-,-,TRBV7-6,TRBJ2-3,CASSSSGRDTQYF,TGTGCCAGCAGCTCGAGCGGGCGAGATACGCAGTATTTT
-,-,TRBV25-1,TRBJ1-1,CASSEGLGKGTEAFF,TGTGCCAGCAGTGAAGGTCTGGGTAAGGGCACTGAAGCTTTCTTT
-,-,TRBV24-1,TRBJ1-1,CATSDLEGGYMNTEAFF,TGTGCCACCAGTGATTTGGAGGGCGGGTACATGAACACTGAAGCTTTCTTT
TRBD1,many,TRBV6-1,TRBJ2-2,CASTGQFNTGELFF,TGTGCCAGTACGGGACAGTTCAACACCGGGGAGCTGTTTTTT
-,-,TRBV24-1,TRBJ2-7,CATSDSRVRSYEQYF,TGTGCCACCAGTGATTCCAGGGTTCGTTCCTACGAGCAGTACTTC
-,-,TRBV9,TRBJ2-3,CASSSERPSTDTQYF,TGTGCCAGCAGCTCCGAGAGACCTAGCACAGATACGCAGTATTTT
TRBD1,many,TRBV7-9,TRBJ1-5,CASSSGQEMNQPQHF,TGTGCCAGCAGCTCCGGACAGGAGATGAATCAGCCCCAGCATTTT
TRBD1,-,TRBV19,TRBJ1-1,CASSNLRQGGLGNTEAFF,TGTGCCAGTAGCAATCTAAGACAGGGTGGATTAGGGAACACTGAAGCTTTCTTT
-,-,TRBV5-5,TRBJ1-1,CASSLPGEYTEAFF,TGTGCCAGCAGCTTGCCAGGGGAATACACTGAAGCTTTCTTT
-,few,TRBV28,TRBJ1-6,CASSSGQIYNSPLHF,TGTGCCAGCAGTTCCGGACAGATTTATAATTCACCCCTCCACTTT
-,-,TRBV7-2,TRBJ2-5,CASSRKEFGETQYF,TGTGCCAGCAGCCGAAAAGAGTTCGGTGAGACCCAGTACTTC
TRBD2,few,TRBV24-1,TRBJ2-1,CATSVFSGSHNEQFF,TGTGCCACCAGCGTTTTTAGCGGGAGCCACAATGAGCAGTTCTTC
TRBD1,-,TRBV12-3/TRBV12-4,TRBJ2-1,CASRRTGGTMNEQFF,TGTGCCAGCAGAAGAACAGGGGGTACGATGAATGAGCAGTTCTTC
TRBD2,many,TRBV7-2,TRBJ2-3,CASSSTSGRARDTQYF,TGTGCCAGCAGTTCGACTAGCGGGAGGGCCAGGGATACGCAGTATTTT
-,few,TRBV6-1,TRBJ2-5,CASSEDQGRRETQYF,TGTGCCAGCAGTGAAGACCAGGGGCGAAGAGAGACCCAGTACTTC
-,-,TRBV20-1,TRBJ1-1,CSAPSGGVNTEAFF,TGCAGTGCCCCATCGGGGGGAGTTAACACTGAAGCTTTCTTT
-,many,TRBV11-2,TRBJ2-6,CASRFSGANVLTF,TGTGCCAGTCGATTCAGTGGGGCCAACGTCCTGACTTTC
-,many,TRBV7-8,TRBJ1-2,CASSWIPSTDGYTF,TGTGCCAGCAGCTGGATCCCAAGTACAGATGGCTACACCTTC
TRBD2,few,TRBV6-1,TRBJ2-4,CAAGGVKNIQYF,TGTGCGGCGGGGGGGGTCAAAAACATTCAGTACTTC
TRBD2,-,TRBV11-3,TRBJ2-1,CASSFTPVLAGASYNEQFF,TGTGCCAGCAGCTTTACCCCGGTGCTAGCGGGAGCGTCCTACAATGAGCAGTTCTTC
TRBD2,few,TRBV7-9,TRBJ2-7,CASSSYGEGSYEQYF,TGTGCCAGCAGCTCATATGGGGAGGGCTCCTACGAGCAGTACTTC
-,few,TRBV6-1,TRBJ2-1,CASKLGRGLYNEQFF,TGTGCCAGCAAACTAGGGAGAGGGCTCTACAATGAGCAGTTCTTC
TRBD2,few,TRBV6-2/TRBV6-3,TRBJ2-7,CASSSSGGSYEQYF,TGTGCCAGCAGTTCTAGCGGCGGCTCCTACGAGCAGTACTTC
-,-,TRBV6-2/TRBV6-3,TRBJ2-1,CASRMDWNNEQFF,TGTGCCAGCAGGATGGACTGGAACAATGAGCAGTTCTTC
TRBD2,few,TRBV7-2,TRBJ2-1,CASSLVGLAASYNEQFF,TGTGCCAGCAGCTTAGTCGGGCTAGCGGCCTCCTACAATGAGCAGTTCTTC
-,few,TRBV5-1,TRBJ2-1,CASSLEGGRYNEQFF,TGCGCCAGCAGCTTGGAAGGCGGGCGCTACAATGAGCAGTTCTTC
-,few,TRBV20-1,TRBJ1-2,CSAPEVRNYGYTF,TGCAGTGCCCCGGAAGTGCGTAACTATGGCTACACCTTC
TRBD2,-,TRBV29-1,TRBJ2-3,CTGRVGDTQYF,TGCACGGGGAGGGTAGGAGATACGCAGTATTTT
TRBD1,few,TRBV19,TRBJ2-1,CASSDRGDEQFF,TGTGCCAGTAGCGACAGGGGCGATGAGCAGTTCTTC
-,many,TRBV7-2,TRBJ2-7,CASSSGRGQHYEQYF,TGTGCCAGCAGCTCCGGCCGTGGACAGCACTACGAGCAGTACTTC
TRBD2,-,TRBV11-2,TRBJ2-2,CASTPLAGGRAGELFF,TGTGCCAGCACCCCGTTAGCGGGAGGGCGCGCCGGGGAGCTGTTTTTT
TRBD1,-,TRBV7-2,TRBJ2-5,CASSLRTGTGEETQYF,TGTGCCAGCAGCTTACGGACCGGGACAGGGGAAGAGACCCAGTACTTC
-,few,TRBV4-2,TRBJ2-1,CASSQGLQSGVRNNNEQFF,TGTGCCAGCAGCCAAGGATTGCAGTCAGGGGTGAGGAATAACAATGAGCAGTTCTTC
-,-,TRBV5-1,TRBJ1-1,CASLSVPGNTEAFF,TGCGCCAGCCTTTCGGTACCAGGGAACACTGAAGCTTTCTTT
TRBD1,-,TRBV10-3,TRBJ1-4,CAISKSPGTGGEKLFF,TGTGCCATCAGCAAATCCCCCGGGACAGGGGGTGAAAAACTGTTTTTT
TRBD1,-,TRBV30,TRBJ2-2,CAWSVGGDRGDTGELFF,TGTGCCTGGAGTGTTGGGGGGGACAGGGGGGACACCGGGGAGCTGTTTTTT
-,-,TRBV2,TRBJ2-7,CASKGAAYEQYF,TGTGCCAGCAAAGGGGCAGCCTACGAGCAGTACTTC
-,-,TRBV19,TRBJ2-1,CASSIVAPYNEQFF,TGTGCCAGTAGTATAGTGGCTCCTTACAATGAGCAGTTCTTC
-,-,TRBV28,TRBJ2-6,CASNPPGPGGANVLTF,TGTGCCAGCAATCCCCCAGGGCCAGGAGGGGCCAACGTCCTGACTTTC
-,-,TRBV28,TRBJ2-6,CASSSPWTESGANVLTF,TGTGCCAGCAGTTCCCCGTGGACGGAGTCTGGGGCCAACGTCCTGACTTTC
-,-,TRBV4-1,TRBJ1-6,CASSQAPQGIHNSPLHF,TGCGCCAGCAGCCAAGCTCCACAAGGGATCCATAATTCACCCCTCCACTTT
-,-,TRBV29-1,TRBJ2-2,CSVEGIGGFGDTGELFF,TGCAGCGTTGAAGGCATAGGGGGTTTCGGGGACACCGGGGAGCTGTTTTTT
TRBD2,-,TRBV19,TRBJ2-1,CASRDYFDNEQFF,TGTGCCAGCCGGGACTACTTCGACAATGAGCAGTTCTTC
-,-,TRBV19,TRBJ1-2,CASSIGRQGYGYTF,TGTGCCAGTAGTATAGGTCGGCAGGGGTATGGCTACACCTTC
TRBD2,-,TRBV20-1,TRBJ2-5,CSARVAGVETQYF,TGCAGTGCTAGAGTTGCGGGAGTAGAGACCCAGTACTTC
TRBD2,-,TRBV7-3,TRBJ2-7,CASSLKGLARAPYEQYF,TGTGCCAGCAGCTTAAAGGGACTAGCGCGGGCCCCCTACGAGCAGTACTTC
-,few,TRBV6-2/TRBV6-3,TRBJ1-6,CASSYGSGLGGFQNSPLHF,TGTGCCAGCAGTTATGGATCCGGACTGGGTGGATTCCAAAATTCACCCCTCCACTTT
-,-,TRBV12-3/TRBV12-4,TRBJ1-2,CASSPRTAYYGYTF,TGTGCCAGCAGTCCAAGGACAGCATACTATGGCTACACCTTC
-,-,TRBV6-6,TRBJ1-2,CASTTGFNYGYTF,TGTGCCAGCACGACAGGATTTAACTATGGCTACACCTTC
-,many,TRBV29-1,TRBJ2-5,CSILGRGRRYQETQYF,TGCAGCATACTAGGAAGGGGCAGGAGGTACCAAGAGACCCAGTACTTC
TRBD1,-,TRBV28,TRBJ1-6,CASSLPGQASSYNSPLHF,TGTGCCAGCAGTTTACCCGGACAGGCTAGCTCCTATAATTCACCCCTCCACTTT
TRBD2,-,TRBV24-1,TRBJ2-1,CATSGRPILAGGIHEQFF,TGTGCCACCAGTGGTCGACCGATTTTAGCGGGAGGAATCCATGAGCAGTTCTTC
TRBD2,-,TRBV12-3/TRBV12-4,TRBJ2-1,CASSPLAGGLGEQFF,TGTGCCAGCAGTCCACTAGCGGGAGGGCTTGGGGAGCAGTTCTTC